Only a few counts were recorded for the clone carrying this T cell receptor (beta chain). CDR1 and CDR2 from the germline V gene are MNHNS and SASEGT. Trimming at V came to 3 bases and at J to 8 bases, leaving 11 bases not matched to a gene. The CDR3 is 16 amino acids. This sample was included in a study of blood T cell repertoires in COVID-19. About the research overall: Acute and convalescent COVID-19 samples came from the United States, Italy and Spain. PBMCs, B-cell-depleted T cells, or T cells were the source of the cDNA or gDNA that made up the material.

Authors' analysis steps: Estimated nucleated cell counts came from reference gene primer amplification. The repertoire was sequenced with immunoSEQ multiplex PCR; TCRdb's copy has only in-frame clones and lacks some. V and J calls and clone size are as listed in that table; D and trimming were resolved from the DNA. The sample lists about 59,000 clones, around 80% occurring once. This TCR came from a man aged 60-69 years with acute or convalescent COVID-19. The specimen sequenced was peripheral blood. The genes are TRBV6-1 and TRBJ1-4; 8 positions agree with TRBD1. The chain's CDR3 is CASSEGWARGQEKLFF. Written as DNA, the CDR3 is TGTGCCAGCAGTGAGGGATGGGCCAGGGGGCAGGAAAAACTGTTTTTT.